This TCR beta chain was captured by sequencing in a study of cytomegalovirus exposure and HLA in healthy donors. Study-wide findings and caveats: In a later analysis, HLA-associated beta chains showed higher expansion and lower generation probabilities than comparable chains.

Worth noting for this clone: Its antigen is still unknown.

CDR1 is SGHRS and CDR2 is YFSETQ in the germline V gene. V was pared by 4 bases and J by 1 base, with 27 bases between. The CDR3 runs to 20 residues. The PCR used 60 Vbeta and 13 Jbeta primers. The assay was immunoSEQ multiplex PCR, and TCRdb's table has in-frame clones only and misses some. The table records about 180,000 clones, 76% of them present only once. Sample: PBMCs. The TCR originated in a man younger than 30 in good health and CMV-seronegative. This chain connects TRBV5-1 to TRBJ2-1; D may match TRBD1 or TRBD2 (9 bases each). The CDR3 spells CASSTGTGLAGIKSYNEQFF. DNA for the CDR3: TGCGCCAGCAGCACAGGGACAGGGCTAGCGGGAATTAAATCCTACAATGAGCAGTTCTTC.